This TCR beta chain derives from a study of patients and donors after allogeneic stem cell transplantation. This clonotype was found a few times. From the RT-PCR reads, TCRdb called clonotypes with MiXCR, one entry per CDR3 protein. The sample consists of about a million distinct CDR3 sequences, roughly 17% of them appearing once. This clonotype was obtained from a human donor who was either an allogeneic HSCT recipient or a stem cell or donor lymphocyte infusion donor (not recorded which). It is not recorded whose cells these are; they may come from a transplant donor. Sequencing input: blood, either unsorted or a sorted T cell fraction (not recorded which).

CDR3: CASSPVGKGGGEQFF. The CDR3, as DNA: TGCGCCAGCAGTCCGGTGGGGAAGGGAGGCGGTGAGCAGTTCTTC. V is TRBV5-1 and J is TRBJ2-1; TRBD2 is a possible D gene (6 bases). Germline lookup yields CDR1 SGHRS and CDR2 YFSETQ. Trimming pared 5 bases from V and 9 bases from J, leaving 21 bases between. This CDR3 is built from 15 residues.